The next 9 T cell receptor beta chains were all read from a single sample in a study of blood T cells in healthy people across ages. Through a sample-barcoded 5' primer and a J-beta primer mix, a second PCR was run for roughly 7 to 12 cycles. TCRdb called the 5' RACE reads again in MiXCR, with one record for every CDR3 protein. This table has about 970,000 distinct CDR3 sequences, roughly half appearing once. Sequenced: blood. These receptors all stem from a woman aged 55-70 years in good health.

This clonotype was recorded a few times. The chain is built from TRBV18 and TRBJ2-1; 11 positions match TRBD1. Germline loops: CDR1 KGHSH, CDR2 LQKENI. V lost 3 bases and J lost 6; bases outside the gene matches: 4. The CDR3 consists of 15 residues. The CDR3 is CASSPGTGGLNEQFF. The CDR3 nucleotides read TGTGCCAGCTCACCGGGGACAGGGGGTCTCAATGAGCAGTTCTTC.

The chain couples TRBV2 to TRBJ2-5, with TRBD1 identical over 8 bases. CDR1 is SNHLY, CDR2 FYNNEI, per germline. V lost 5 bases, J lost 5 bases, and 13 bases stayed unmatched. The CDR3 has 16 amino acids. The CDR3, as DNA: TGTGCCAGCAGTATGACAGGGGAAGGGGTCGAGGAGACCCAGTACTTC. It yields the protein CASSMTGEGVEETQYF.

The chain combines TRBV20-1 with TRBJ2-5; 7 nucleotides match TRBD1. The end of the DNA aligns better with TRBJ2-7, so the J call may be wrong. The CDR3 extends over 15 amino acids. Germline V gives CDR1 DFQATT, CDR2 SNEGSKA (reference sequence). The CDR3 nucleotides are TGCAGTGCTATCCCCCTCCGCCCGGGACAGTACGAGCAGTACTTC. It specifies CSAIPLRPGQYEQYF.

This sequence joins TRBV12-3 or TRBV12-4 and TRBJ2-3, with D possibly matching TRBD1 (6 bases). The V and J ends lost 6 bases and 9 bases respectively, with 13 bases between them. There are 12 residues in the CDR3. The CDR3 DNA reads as TGTGCCAGCAGACGGGGACAACGAACGCAGTATTTT. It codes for CASRRGQRTQYF.

The CDR3 region has the DNA TGTGCCAGCAGCTTAGTCTGGGGCCGGAAGTACTTC. The encoded protein is CASSLVWGRKYF. The V gene is TRBV7-2, the J gene TRBJ2-7; TRBD1 might be the D (5 bases). The ends were cut back, 1 base at V and 11 bases at J, with 12 bases in the middle. This CDR3 contains 12 residues. Germline V lookup: CDR1 SGHTA, CDR2 FQGNSA.

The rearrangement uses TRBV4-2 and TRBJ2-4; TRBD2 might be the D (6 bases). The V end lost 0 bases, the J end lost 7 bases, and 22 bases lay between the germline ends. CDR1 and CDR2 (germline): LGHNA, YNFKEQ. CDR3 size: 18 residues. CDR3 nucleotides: TGTGCCAGCAGCCAAGATCACCGGGGGTTGGGTAATTCGAACATTCAGTACTTC. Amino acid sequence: CASSQDHRGLGNSNIQYF.

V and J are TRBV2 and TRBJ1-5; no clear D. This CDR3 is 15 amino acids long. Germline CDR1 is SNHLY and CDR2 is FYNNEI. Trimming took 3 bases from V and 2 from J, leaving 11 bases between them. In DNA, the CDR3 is TGTGCCAGCAGTGACCTGGGTTTGGGCAATCAGCCCCAGCATTTT. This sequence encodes CASSDLGLGNQPQHF.

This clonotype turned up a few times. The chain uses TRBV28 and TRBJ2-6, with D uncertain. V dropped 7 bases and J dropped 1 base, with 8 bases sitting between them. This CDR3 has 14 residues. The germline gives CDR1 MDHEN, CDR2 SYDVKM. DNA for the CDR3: TGTGCCAGCACCGTAGGATCTGGGGCCAACGTCCTGACTTTC. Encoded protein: CASTVGSGANVLTF.

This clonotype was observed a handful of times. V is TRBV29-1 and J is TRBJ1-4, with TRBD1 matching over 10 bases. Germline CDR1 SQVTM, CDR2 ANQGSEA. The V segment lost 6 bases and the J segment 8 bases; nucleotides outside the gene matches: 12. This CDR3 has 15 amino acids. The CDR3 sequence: CSVQGGTGEEEKLFF. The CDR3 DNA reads TGCAGCGTCCAAGGTGGGACAGGGGAAGAGGAAAAACTGTTTTTT.